The sequence of this T cell receptor (beta chain) was determined in a study of blood T cells in healthy people across ages. General study results and limits: Higher diversity and more naive CD4+ cells were features of long-lived donors, compared to aged donors.

As concerns this clonotype: Its antigen is undetermined.

The germline gives CDR1 SEHNR, CDR2 FQNEAQ (reference sequence). The length of the CDR3 is 14 residues. Trimming removed 5 bases at V and 1 base at J, with 10 bases between. Then a second PCR, running about 6 to 12 cycles, was carried out with a sample-barcoded 5' primer and a J-beta primer mix. Every molecule of cDNA carried a tag from a template-switch adaptor with 12 random nucleotides. From the 5' RACE reads, TCRdb called clonotypes with MiXCR, one entry per CDR3 protein. Altogether approximately 1,700,000 distinct CDR3 sequences are present, about 39% being singletons, with the ten largest covering 23%. Healthy individuals of Caucasian origin from Russia, aged 6 to 90, served as donors. Each donor supplied around 9.6 milliliters of peripheral blood.

Sequenced material: blood. This chain uses TRBV7-9 with TRBJ2-3; possibly TRBD1 for D (6 bases). This TCR came from a human donor in good health. The CDR3 loop is CASSVQGRTDTQYF. The CDR3 DNA is TGTGCCAGCAGCGTCCAGGGGCGCACAGATACGCAGTATTTT.